In this sample, the clone carrying this T cell receptor (beta chain) turned up a few times. No antigen is known for it. These data belong to a study of post-analysis software for immune sequencing data. About the research overall: Relapsing-remitting, secondary progressive and progressive-relapsing courses of multiple sclerosis were included.

This CDR3 region has 16 residues. Germline lookup yields CDR1 SGHAT and CDR2 FQNNGV. The trim removed 1 base at V and 8 bases at J, leaving 7 bases unmatched. Unique-molecular-identifier-tagged TCR beta cDNA libraries were used. In TCRdb, the PCR reads were re-called with MiXCR into one record per CDR3 protein. The sample contains roughly 430,000 distinct CDR3 sequences, less than 40% of which appear only once. Findings and caveats of the study: Relative to controls, patients with multiple sclerosis showed significantly lower normalized Chao1 diversity. By F measure, samples from a shared preparation batch strongly co-clustered. Controls showed lower frequencies than patients for several TRBV segments, and TRBV5-6, TRBV5-1 and TRBV20-1 were among these.

Sequencing was performed on blood. The source is a girl aged 2-10 years with multiple sclerosis. The chain recombines TRBV11-2 with TRBJ2-1; 11 positions match TRBD2. The CDR3 region is CASSLAPSGGMYEQFF. The CDR3, as DNA: TGTGCCAGCAGCTTAGCCCCTAGCGGGGGGATGTATGAGCAGTTCTTC.